This entry is about one T cell receptor beta chain. The antigen is unknown. Profiling relied on immunoSEQ multiplex PCR, and the TCRdb table lists in-frame clones only, not all of them. The table records 100,000 to 150,000 clones, about 85% of them present only once. This specimen belongs to a study of T cell responses to AZD1222 COVID-19 vaccine. Study-level results: Donor demographics were predominantly white British with a female majority; clonal diversity may be underestimated. Repertoires were sampled only after the peak T cell response.

Germline-derived CDR1 and CDR2 are MDHEN and SYDVKM. V was clipped by 7 bases and J by 7 bases, with 14 bases between them. The CDR3 is 13 residues long. This TCR was sampled from an adult in good health. The sequences come from peripheral blood, collected on day 0 of AZD1222 vaccination. The chain is built from TRBV28 and TRBJ1-5; the D gene is possibly TRBD1 (6 bases). CDR3 in amino acids: CASTAHREQPQHF. CDR3 DNA sequence: TGTGCCAGCACTGCCCACAGGGAGCAGCCCCAGCATTTT.